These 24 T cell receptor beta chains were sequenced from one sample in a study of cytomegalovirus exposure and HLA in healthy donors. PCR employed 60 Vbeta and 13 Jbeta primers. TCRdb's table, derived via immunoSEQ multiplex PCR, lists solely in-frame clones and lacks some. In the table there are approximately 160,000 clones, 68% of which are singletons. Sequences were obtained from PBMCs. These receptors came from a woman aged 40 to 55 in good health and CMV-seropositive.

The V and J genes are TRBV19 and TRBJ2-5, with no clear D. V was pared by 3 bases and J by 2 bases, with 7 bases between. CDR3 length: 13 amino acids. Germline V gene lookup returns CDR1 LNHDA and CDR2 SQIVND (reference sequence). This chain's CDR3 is CASSIGLQETQYF. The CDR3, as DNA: TGTGCCAGTAGTATTGGCTTACAAGAGACCCAGTACTTC.

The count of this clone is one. CDR3 sequence reads: CASSPSHRGQETQYF. CDR3 nucleotide sequence: TGTGCCAGCTCACCCTCACACAGGGGGCAAGAGACCCAGTACTTC. This rearrangement joins TRBV18 to TRBJ2-5; 8 bases are shared with TRBD1. Germline V gene data show CDR1 as KGHSH and CDR2 as LQKENI. The CDR3 sequence is 15 residues long. The V gene end was trimmed by 3 bases and the J gene end by 2 bases; junction bases not matched to a gene: 5.

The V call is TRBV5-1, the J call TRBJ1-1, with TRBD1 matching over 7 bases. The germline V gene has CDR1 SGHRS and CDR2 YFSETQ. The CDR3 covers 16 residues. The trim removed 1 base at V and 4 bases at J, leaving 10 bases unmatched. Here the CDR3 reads CASSLRPRGETTEAFF. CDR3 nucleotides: TGCGCCAGCAGCTTGCGGCCCAGGGGGGAAACCACTGAAGCTTTCTTT.

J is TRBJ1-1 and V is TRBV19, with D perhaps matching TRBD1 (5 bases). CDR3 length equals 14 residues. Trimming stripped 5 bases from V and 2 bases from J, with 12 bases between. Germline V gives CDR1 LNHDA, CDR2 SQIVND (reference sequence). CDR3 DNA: TGTGCCAGTAGTCTAACTCAGGGCAACACTGAAGCTTTCTTT. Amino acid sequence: CASSLTQGNTEAFF.

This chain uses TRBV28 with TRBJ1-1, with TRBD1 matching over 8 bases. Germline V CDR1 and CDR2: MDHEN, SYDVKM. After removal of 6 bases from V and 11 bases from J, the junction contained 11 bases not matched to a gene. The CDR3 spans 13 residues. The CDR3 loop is CASRGTGDSEAFF. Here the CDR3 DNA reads TGTGCCAGCAGGGGGACAGGTGATTCAGAGGCTTTCTTT.

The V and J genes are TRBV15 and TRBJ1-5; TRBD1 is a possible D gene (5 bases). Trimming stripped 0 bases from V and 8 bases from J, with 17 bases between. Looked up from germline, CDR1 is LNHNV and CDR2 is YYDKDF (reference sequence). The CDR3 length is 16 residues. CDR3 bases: TGTGCCACCAGCAGAGAGTCCCCAGGGAATTTTGAGCCCCAGCATTTT. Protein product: CATSRESPGNFEPQHF.

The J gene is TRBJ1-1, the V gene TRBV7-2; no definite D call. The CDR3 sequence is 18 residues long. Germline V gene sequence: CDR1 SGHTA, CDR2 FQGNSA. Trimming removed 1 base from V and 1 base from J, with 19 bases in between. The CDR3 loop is CASSLDNARVGENTEAFF. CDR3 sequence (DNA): TGTGCCAGCAGCTTAGATAACGCGAGGGTCGGGGAGAACACTGAAGCTTTCTTT. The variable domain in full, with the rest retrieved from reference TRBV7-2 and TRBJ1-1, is GAGVSQSPSNKVTEKGKDVELRCDPISGHTALYWYRQSLGQGLEFLIYFQGNSAPDKSGLPSDRFSAERTGGSVSTLTIQRTQQEDSAVYLCASSLDNARVGENTEAFFGQGTRLTVV.

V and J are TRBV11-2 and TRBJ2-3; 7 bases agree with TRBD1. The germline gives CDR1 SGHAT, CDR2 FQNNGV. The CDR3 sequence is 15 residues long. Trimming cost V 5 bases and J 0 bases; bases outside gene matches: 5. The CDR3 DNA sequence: TGTGCCAGCAGCCCCGGGACAGCCAGCACAGATACGCAGTATTTT. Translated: CASSPGTASTDTQYF.

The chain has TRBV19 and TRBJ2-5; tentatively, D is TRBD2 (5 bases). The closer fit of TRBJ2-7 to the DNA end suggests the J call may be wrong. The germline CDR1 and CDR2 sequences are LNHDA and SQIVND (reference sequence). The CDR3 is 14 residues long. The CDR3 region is CASSIPSRDYEQYF. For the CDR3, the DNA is TGTGCCAGTAGTATCCCATCCCGGGACTACGAGCAGTACTTC.

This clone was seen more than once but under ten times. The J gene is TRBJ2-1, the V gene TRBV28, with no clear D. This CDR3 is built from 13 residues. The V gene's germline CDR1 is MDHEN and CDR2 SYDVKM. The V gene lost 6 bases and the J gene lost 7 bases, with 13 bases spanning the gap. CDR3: CASSPLPGNEQFF. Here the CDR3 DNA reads TGTGCCAGCAGCCCACTTCCCGGGAATGAGCAGTTCTTC.

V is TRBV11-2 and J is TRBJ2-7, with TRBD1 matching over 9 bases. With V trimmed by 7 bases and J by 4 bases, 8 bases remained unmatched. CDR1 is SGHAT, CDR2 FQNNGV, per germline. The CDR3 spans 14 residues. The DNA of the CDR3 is TGTGCCAGCACCCAGGACAGGGGACCATACGAGCAGTACTTC. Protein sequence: CASTQDRGPYEQYF.

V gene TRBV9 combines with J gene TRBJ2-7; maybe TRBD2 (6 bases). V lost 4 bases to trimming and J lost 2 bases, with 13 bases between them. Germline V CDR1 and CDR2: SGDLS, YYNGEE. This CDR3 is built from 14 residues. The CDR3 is CASSLGTPPYEQYF. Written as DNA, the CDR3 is TGTGCCAGCAGCCTTGGGACTCCCCCCTACGAGCAGTACTTC.

The CDR3 protein is CASSSTSEGSYEQYF. In DNA, the CDR3 is TGTGCCAGCAGCTCTACTAGCGAGGGAAGCTACGAGCAGTACTTC. The chain joins TRBV28 to TRBJ2-7, with TRBD2 identical over 7 bases. After removal of 6 bases from V and 3 bases from J, the junction contained 11 bases not matched to a gene. The germline gives CDR1 MDHEN, CDR2 SYDVKM. The CDR3 runs to 15 residues.

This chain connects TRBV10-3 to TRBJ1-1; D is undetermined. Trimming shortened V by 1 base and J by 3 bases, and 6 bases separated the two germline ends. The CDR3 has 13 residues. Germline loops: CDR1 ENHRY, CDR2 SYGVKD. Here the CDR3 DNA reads TGTGCCATCAGTGAGTGGAGGGACACTGAAGCTTTCTTT. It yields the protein CAISEWRDTEAFF.

CDR3 loop: CASSFGEGPNGRNEKLFF. CDR3 DNA sequence: TGTGCCAGCAGTTTTGGGGAGGGACCAAACGGGCGTAATGAAAAACTGTTTTTT. This chain joins TRBV28 and TRBJ1-4; D is perhaps TRBD1 (5 bases). The germline V and J ends were trimmed by 3 bases and 4 bases, with 21 bases remaining between them. The V gene's germline CDR1 is MDHEN and CDR2 SYDVKM. CDR3 length: 18 amino acids.

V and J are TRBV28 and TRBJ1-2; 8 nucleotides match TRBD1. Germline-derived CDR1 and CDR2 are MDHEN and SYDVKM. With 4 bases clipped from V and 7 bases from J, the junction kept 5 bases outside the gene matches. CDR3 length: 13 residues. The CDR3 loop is CASSSGQGSGYTF. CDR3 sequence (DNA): TGTGCCAGCAGTTCAGGACAGGGAAGTGGCTACACCTTC.

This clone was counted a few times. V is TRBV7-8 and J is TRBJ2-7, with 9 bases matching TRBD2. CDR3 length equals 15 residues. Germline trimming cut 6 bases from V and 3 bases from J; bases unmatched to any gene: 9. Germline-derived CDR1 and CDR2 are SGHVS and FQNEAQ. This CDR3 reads CASRPRLAGNYEQYF. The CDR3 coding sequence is TGTGCCAGCAGACCCAGGCTAGCGGGAAACTACGAGCAGTACTTC.

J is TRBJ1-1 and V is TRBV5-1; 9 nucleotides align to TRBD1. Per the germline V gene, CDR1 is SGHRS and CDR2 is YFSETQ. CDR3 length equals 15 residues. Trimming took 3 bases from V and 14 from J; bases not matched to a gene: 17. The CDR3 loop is CASSSSSGTGFLWFF. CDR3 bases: TGCGCCAGCAGCTCCTCTTCCGGGACAGGGTTCTTGTGGTTCTTT.

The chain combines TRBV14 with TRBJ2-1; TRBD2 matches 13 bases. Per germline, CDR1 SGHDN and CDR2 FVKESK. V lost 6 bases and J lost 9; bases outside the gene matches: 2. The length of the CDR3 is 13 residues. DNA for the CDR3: TGTGCCAGCAGACTAGCGGGGGGGCGTGAGCAGTTCTTC. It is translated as CASRLAGGREQFF.

The CDR3 reads CASSSGTGANTEAFF. In DNA, the CDR3 is TGTGCCAGCAGCAGCGGGACAGGGGCGAACACTGAAGCTTTCTTT. The chain employs TRBV5-4 and TRBJ1-1; 10 bases are shared with TRBD1. V lost 4 bases to trimming and J lost 1 base; unmatched junction nucleotides: 4. This CDR3 comprises 15 residues. The V gene's germline CDR1 is SGHNT and CDR2 YYREEE (reference sequence). The full variable domain, in which reference TRBV5-4 and TRBJ1-1 provide the parts outside the CDR3, is ETGVTQSPTHLIKTRGQQVTLRCSSQSGHNTVSWYQQALGQGPQFIFQYYREEENGRGNFPPRFSGLQFPNYSSELNVNALELDDSALYLCASSSGTGANTEAFFGQGTRLTVV.

The DNA of the CDR3 is TGTGCCAGCAGCCGACTGGACAGGGCTAATTCACCCCTCCACTTT. Amino acids: CASSRLDRANSPLHF. The chain is built from TRBV7-8 and TRBJ1-6; 8 nucleotides agree with TRBD1. The CDR3 is 15 residues long. From germline, CDR1 is SGHVS and CDR2 FQNEAQ. Trimming cost V 5 bases and J 6 bases; bases outside gene matches: 6.

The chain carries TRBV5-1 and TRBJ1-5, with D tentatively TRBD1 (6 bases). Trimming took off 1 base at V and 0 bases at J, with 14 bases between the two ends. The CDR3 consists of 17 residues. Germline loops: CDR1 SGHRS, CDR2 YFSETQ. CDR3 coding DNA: TGCGCCAGCAGCTTGCAGAGGGACACCTATAGCAATCAGCCCCAGCATTTT. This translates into CASSLQRDTYSNQPQHF.

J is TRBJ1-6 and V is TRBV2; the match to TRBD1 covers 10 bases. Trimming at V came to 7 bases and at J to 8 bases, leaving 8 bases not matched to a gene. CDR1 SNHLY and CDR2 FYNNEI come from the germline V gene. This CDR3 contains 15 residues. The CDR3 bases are TGTGCCAGCAAGCCGGGACAGGGGAGGCATTCACCCCTCCACTTT. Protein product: CASKPGQGRHSPLHF.

DNA for the CDR3: TGTGCCAGTACACAGGGCCTTTACACAGATACGCAGTATTTT. Its translation is CASTQGLYTDTQYF. This chain connects TRBV28 to TRBJ2-3; D is possibly TRBD1 (6 bases). Germline V lookup: CDR1 MDHEN, CDR2 SYDVKM. CDR3 length: 14 amino acids. Trimming stripped 9 bases from V and 2 bases from J, with 15 bases between.